These 23 T cell receptor beta chains were sequenced from one sample in a study of a mutant IDH1 vaccine in newly diagnosed glioma. Their target antigens are unknown. Assay: immunoSEQ multiplex PCR; the TCRdb copy retains only in-frame clones and omits some. The data hold about 120,000 clones, with roughly 88% observed a single time. Sample time point: week 11, during vaccination. The study gave 300 ug of mutant IDH1 20-mer peptide per vaccine dose, with topical imiquimod. The sequencing here drew on PBMCs, taken from a glioma patient whose treatment included an IDH1 peptide vaccine. The origin of the receptors is a woman in her 50s with glioma.

V is TRBV10-2 and J is TRBJ2-7, with D maybe TRBD2 (5 bases). CDR3 length: 12 residues. Germline values: CDR1 WSHSY, CDR2 SAAADI. Trimming took off 6 bases at V and 5 bases at J, with 11 bases between the two ends. The CDR3, as DNA: TGCGCCAGCAGAAGGTCGGGGAACGAGCAGTACTTC. It is translated as CASRRSGNEQYF.

V and J are TRBV21-1 and TRBJ2-7; the table's TRBD1 call for D was not verified on the DNA. TRBV21-1 constitutes a pseudogene. The CDR3 runs to 13 residues. CDR3 in DNA: TGTGCCAGCAGCACGGACAGGGCCCACGAGCAGTACTTC. Residues: CASSTDRAHEQYF.

CDR3 coding DNA: TGTGCCAGCAGAGGACTAGCGGTAGCAGATACGCAGTATTTT. It specifies CASRGLAVADTQYF. The J gene is TRBJ2-3, the V gene TRBV6-1; 10 nucleotides align to TRBD2. There are 14 residues in the CDR3. V lost 6 bases to trimming and J lost 4 bases; unmatched junction nucleotides: 4. Germline CDR1 is MNHNS and CDR2 is SASEGT.

J is TRBJ1-1 and V is TRBV2; 11 bases line up with TRBD1. In germline, CDR1 is SNHLY, CDR2 FYNNEI. The CDR3 contains 13 residues. The V segment lost 11 bases and the J segment 4 bases; nucleotides outside the gene matches: 6. CDR3 nucleotides: TGTGCCGCCGCCGGGACAGGGGGCACTGAAGCTTTCTTT. This translates into CAAAGTGGTEAFF.

The rearrangement uses TRBV11-2 and TRBJ2-1; TRBD1 matches at 10 bases. Unmatched junction bases numbered 3, after V lost 4 bases and J lost 12 bases. The CDR3 covers 12 residues. CDR1 SGHAT and CDR2 FQNNGV come from the germline V gene. The CDR3 bases are TGTGCCAGCAGCTCCGACAGGGGGCGGCAGTTCTTC. Translated: CASSSDRGRQFF.

The rearrangement links TRBV7-9 to TRBJ1-3; no clear D. The V gene's germline CDR1 is SEHNR and CDR2 FQNEAQ (reference sequence). V lost 5 bases, J lost 3 bases, and 11 bases lay in between. The CDR3 sequence is 14 residues long. The CDR3 region is CASSTGDGGNTIYF. The CDR3, as DNA: TGTGCCAGCAGCACGGGAGATGGTGGAAACACCATATATTTT.

This clone was seen only once. The rearrangement joins TRBV5-1 to TRBJ2-7; TRBD2 agrees at 7 bases. V dropped 2 bases and J dropped 4; count of bases not matched to a gene: 6. The CDR3 length is 14 residues. Germline loops: CDR1 SGHRS, CDR2 YFSETQ. The CDR3: CASSFNREEYEQYF. CDR3 DNA: TGCGCCAGCAGCTTTAATCGGGAGGAGTACGAGCAGTACTTC.

This clone was found a few times. The rearrangement joins TRBV2 to TRBJ2-2; no clear D. V was pared by 3 bases and J by 7 bases, with 12 bases between. CDR3 length: 14 amino acids. Germline assignment: CDR1 SNHLY and CDR2 FYNNEI. CDR3 in DNA: TGTGCCAGCAGTGATATCCTCTACGGCGGGGAGCTGTTTTTT. It is translated as CASSDILYGGELFF.

This sequence joins TRBV5-8 and TRBJ1-1; D remains ambiguous. Trimming left V 4 bases short and J 4 bases short, with 11 bases between. CDR3 length: 13 amino acids. The germline V gene encodes CDR1 SGHTS and CDR2 YDEGEE. CDR3 sequence reads: CASSTVRATEAFF. CDR3 nucleotides: TGTGCCAGCAGCACAGTCCGGGCCACTGAAGCTTTCTTT.

This chain connects TRBV29-1 to TRBJ2-7, with 12 positions matching TRBD2. Looked up from germline, CDR1 is SQVTM and CDR2 is ANQGSEA. The CDR3 sequence is 14 residues long. Trimming removed 7 bases from V and 5 bases from J; junction bases left unmatched: 9. The CDR3 nucleotides are TGCAGCGCCGGAACTAGCGGGAGGCTCCACGAGCAGTACTTC. Amino acid sequence: CSAGTSGRLHEQYF.

The J gene is TRBJ2-4, the V gene TRBV6-1; the D gene could be TRBD1 or TRBD2 (5 bases each). Germline CDR1 is MNHNS and CDR2 is SASEGT. Trimming took 5 bases from V and 3 from J, leaving 14 bases between them. This CDR3 has 15 amino acids. This CDR3 reads CASSSGAGGKNIQYF. DNA for the CDR3: TGTGCCAGCAGTTCCGGGGCGGGTGGCAAAAACATTCAGTACTTC.

The rearrangement links TRBV27 to TRBJ2-1, with a possible D match to TRBD2 (6 bases). This CDR3 contains 18 residues. V was shortened by 0 bases and J by 6 bases, with 21 bases between the two germline ends. The germline CDR1 and CDR2 sequences are MNHEY and SMNVEV (reference sequence). The CDR3: CASSLSFGRFRTTNEQFF. The CDR3 region has the DNA TGTGCCAGCAGTTTATCATTCGGACGATTTAGGACTACCAATGAGCAGTTCTTC.

This clone has just one count. The chain has TRBV11-1 and TRBJ1-2, with 7 bases that match TRBD1. Trimming cost V 5 bases and J 5 bases; bases outside gene matches: 14. From germline, CDR1 is SGHAT and CDR2 FQDESV (reference sequence). The CDR3 is 16 residues long. For the CDR3, the DNA is TGTGCCAGCAGCCAGACGTTAGGACAGGACCTTTATGGCTACACCTTC. Amino acids: CASSQTLGQDLYGYTF.

The chain employs TRBV11-2 and TRBJ2-2, with a tentative D call TRBD2 (5 bases). The germline V and J ends were trimmed by 5 bases and 6 bases, with 16 bases remaining between them. CDR3 size: 15 residues. Germline loops: CDR1 SGHAT, CDR2 FQNNGV. The CDR3 reads CASSVTSTVSGELFF. The CDR3 coding sequence is TGTGCCAGCAGCGTCACTAGTACCGTTTCCGGGGAGCTGTTTTTT.

CDR3 coding DNA: TGTGCCATCAGTGAGTCGAAGGGTAGCGGGAGGGGGACCTACGAGCAGTACTTC. It yields the protein CAISESKGSGRGTYEQYF. The genes are TRBV10-3 and TRBJ2-7; 11 bases line up with TRBD2. Trimming cost V 0 bases and J 2 bases; bases outside gene matches: 9. The CDR3 runs to 18 residues. Germline CDR1 reads ENHRY; CDR2 reads SYGVKD.

This clone was counted a few times. The chain joins TRBV2 to TRBJ2-1; 7 bases are shared with TRBD2. Germline CDR1 and CDR2: SNHLY and FYNNEI. The V segment lost 4 bases and the J segment 4 bases; nucleotides outside the gene matches: 10. The CDR3 spans 16 residues. CDR3 amino acids: CASSATGTTGYNEQFF. The CDR3 DNA follows: TGTGCCAGCAGTGCAACCGGGACTACCGGATACAATGAGCAGTTCTTC.

The gene calls are TRBV19 and TRBJ1-2; D is unresolved. Per the germline V gene, CDR1 is LNHDA and CDR2 is SQIVND (reference sequence). The CDR3 loop spans 12 amino acids. Trimming shortened V by 7 bases and J by 1 base, and 7 bases separated the two germline ends. This CDR3 is CASISSNYGYTF. Here the CDR3 DNA reads TGTGCCAGTATAAGCAGTAACTATGGCTACACCTTC.

This chain uses TRBV9 with TRBJ2-1; no clear D gene. CDR1 SGDLS and CDR2 YYNGEE come from the germline V gene. The CDR3 has 16 residues. V lost 0 bases and J 0 bases, leaving 10 bases between the germline ends. CDR3 sequence (DNA): TGTGCCAGCAGCGTAGACGGGTCTAGCTCCTACAATGAGCAGTTCTTC. Residues: CASSVDGSSSYNEQFF.

Only one count was recorded for this clone. V gene TRBV28 combines with J gene TRBJ2-7; 15 bases are shared with TRBD2. Trimming cost V 5 bases and J 1 base; bases outside gene matches: 3. The CDR3 is made up of 16 amino acids. Germline CDR1 is MDHEN and CDR2 is SYDVKM. The CDR3 spells CASSKGLAGGSYEQYF. CDR3 nucleotides: TGTGCCAGCAGTAAGGGACTAGCGGGAGGTTCCTACGAGCAGTACTTC. The variable domain in full, completed from reference TRBV28 and TRBJ2-7, reads DVKVTQSSRYLVKRTGEKVFLECVQDMDHENMFWYRQDPGLGLRLIYFSYDVKMKEKGDIPEGYSVSREKKERFSLILESASTNQTSMYLCASSKGLAGGSYEQYFGPGTRLTVT.

In this sample, this clone turned up once. The chain employs TRBV2 and TRBJ2-3; D remains ambiguous. CDR1 SNHLY and CDR2 FYNNEI come from the germline V gene. The germline V and J ends were trimmed by 2 bases and 2 bases, with 5 bases remaining between them. The CDR3 consists of 13 residues. CDR3 loop: CASSEPNTDTQYF. Written as DNA, the CDR3 is TGTGCCAGCAGTGAACCTAACACAGATACGCAGTATTTT.

The chain uses TRBV27 and TRBJ1-1; TRBD1 matches at 8 bases. The CDR3 runs 13 residues. Germline V CDR1 and CDR2: MNHEY, SMNVEV (reference sequence). Unmatched junction bases numbered 6, after V lost 3 bases and J lost 9 bases. CDR3 sequence reads: CASSFGTGAQAFF. CDR3 sequence (DNA): TGTGCCAGCAGTTTCGGGACAGGAGCCCAAGCTTTCTTT.

The chain combines TRBV28 with TRBJ1-1; D is unresolved. Trimming took 2 bases from V and 8 from J, leaving 9 bases between them. There are 12 residues in the CDR3. From germline, CDR1 is MDHEN and CDR2 SYDVKM. CDR3 nucleotides: TGTGCCAGCAGTTTAGGTGGAGCCGAAGCTTTCTTT. Translated: CASSLGGAEAFF.

This chain joins TRBV6-1 and TRBJ1-1; D gene uncertain. Looked up from germline, CDR1 is MNHNS and CDR2 is SASEGT. Trimming cost V 5 bases and J 0 bases, with 1 base left between them. The CDR3 is 11 amino acids. The CDR3 is CASSMNTEAFF. CDR3 bases: TGTGCCAGCAGTATGAACACTGAAGCTTTCTTT.